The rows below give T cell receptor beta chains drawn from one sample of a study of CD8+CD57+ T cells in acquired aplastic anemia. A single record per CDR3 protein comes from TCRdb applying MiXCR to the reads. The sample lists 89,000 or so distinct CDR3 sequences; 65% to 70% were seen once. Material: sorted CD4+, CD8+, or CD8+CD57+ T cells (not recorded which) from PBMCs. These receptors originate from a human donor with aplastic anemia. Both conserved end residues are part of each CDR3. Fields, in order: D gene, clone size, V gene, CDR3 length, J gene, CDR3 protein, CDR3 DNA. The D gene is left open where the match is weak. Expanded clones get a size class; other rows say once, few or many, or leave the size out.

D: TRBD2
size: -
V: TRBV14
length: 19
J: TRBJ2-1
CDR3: CASSPPYLAGEKDKDEQFF
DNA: TGTGCCAGCAGCCCCCCATACCTAGCGGGAGAAAAAGATAAGGATGAGCAGTTCTTC

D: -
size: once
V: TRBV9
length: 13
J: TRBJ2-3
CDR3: CASSVSSGDTQYF
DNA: TGTGCCAGCAGCGTATCGAGCGGAGATACGCAGTATTTT

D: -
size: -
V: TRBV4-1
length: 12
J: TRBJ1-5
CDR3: CASSHQGKPQHF
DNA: TGCGCCAGCAGCCACCAGGGGAAGCCCCAGCATTTT

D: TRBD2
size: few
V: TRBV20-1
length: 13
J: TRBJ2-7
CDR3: CSAPYSGSYEQYF
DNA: TGCAGTGCGCCATACAGCGGGAGTTACGAGCAGTACTTC

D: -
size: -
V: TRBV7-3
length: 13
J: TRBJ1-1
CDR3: CASRGGANTEAFF
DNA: TGTGCCAGCAGGGGCGGCGCGAACACTGAAGCTTTCTTT

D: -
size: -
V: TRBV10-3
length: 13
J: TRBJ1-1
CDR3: CAISAERDTEAFF
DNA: TGTGCCATCAGTGCAGAGAGAGACACTGAAGCTTTCTTT

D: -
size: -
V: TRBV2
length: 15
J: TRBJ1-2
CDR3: CASSVDAGSPYGYTF
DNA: TGTGCCAGCAGTGTAGATGCAGGATCCCCCTATGGCTACACCTTC

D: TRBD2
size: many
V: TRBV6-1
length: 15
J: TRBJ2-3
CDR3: CASNGLAGEVDTQYF
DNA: TGTGCCAGCAACGGACTAGCGGGGGAGGTAGATACGCAGTATTTT

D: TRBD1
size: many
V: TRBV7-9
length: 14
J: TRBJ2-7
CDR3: CASRTTGTGYEQYF
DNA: TGTGCCAGCAGGACGACAGGGACGGGGTACGAGCAGTACTTC

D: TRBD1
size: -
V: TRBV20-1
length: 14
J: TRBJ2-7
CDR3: CSAQYGTGAHEQYF
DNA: TGCAGTGCTCAATACGGGACAGGGGCCCACGAGCAGTACTTC

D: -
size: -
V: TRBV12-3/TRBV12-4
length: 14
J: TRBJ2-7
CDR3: CASSLRSQTYEQYF
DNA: TGTGCCAGCAGTTTAAGGTCGCAAACCTACGAGCAGTACTTC

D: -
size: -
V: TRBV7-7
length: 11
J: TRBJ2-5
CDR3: CASTLGETQYF
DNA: TGTGCCAGCACCTTGGGGGAGACCCAGTACTTC

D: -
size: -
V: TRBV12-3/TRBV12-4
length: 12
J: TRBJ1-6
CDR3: CASTYGGSPLHF
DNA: TGTGCCAGCACGTACGGGGGGTCACCCCTCCACTTT

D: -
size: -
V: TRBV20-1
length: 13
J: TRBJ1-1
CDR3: CSARGQVDTEAFF
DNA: TGCAGTGCTAGAGGTCAGGTAGATACTGAAGCTTTCTTT

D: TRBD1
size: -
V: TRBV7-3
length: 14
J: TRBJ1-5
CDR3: CASSLTGGNQPQHF
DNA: TGTGCCAGCAGCTTGACAGGGGGCAATCAGCCCCAGCATTTT

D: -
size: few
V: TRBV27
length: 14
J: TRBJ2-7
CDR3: CASSSPTLSYEQYF
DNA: TGTGCCAGCAGTTCCCCGACACTTTCCTACGAGCAGTACTTC

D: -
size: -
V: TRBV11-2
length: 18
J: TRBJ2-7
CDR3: CASSWTPNRVGRYYEQYF
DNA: TGTGCCAGCAGCTGGACCCCTAACAGGGTAGGAAGGTACTACGAGCAGTACTTC

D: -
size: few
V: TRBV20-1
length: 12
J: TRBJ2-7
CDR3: CSALHRDYEQYF
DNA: TGCAGTGCACTTCACAGGGACTACGAGCAGTACTTC

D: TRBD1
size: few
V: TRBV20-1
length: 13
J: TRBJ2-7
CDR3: CSATDRGLGEQYF
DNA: TGCAGTGCTACGGACAGGGGACTGGGCGAGCAGTACTTC

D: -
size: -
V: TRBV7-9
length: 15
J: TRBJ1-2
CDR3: CASSPPGRLDYGYTF
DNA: TGTGCCAGCAGCCCACCCGGACGGTTGGACTATGGCTACACCTTC

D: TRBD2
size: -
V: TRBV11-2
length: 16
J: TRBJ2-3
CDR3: CASSKGTSGARDTQYF
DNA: TGTGCCAGCAGCAAAGGGACTAGCGGGGCCCGAGATACGCAGTATTTT

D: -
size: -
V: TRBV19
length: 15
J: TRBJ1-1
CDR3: CASSIEGQGNTEAFF
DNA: TGTGCCAGTAGTATCGAGGGGCAGGGGAACACTGAAGCTTTCTTT

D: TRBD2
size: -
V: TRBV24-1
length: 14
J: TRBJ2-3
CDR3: CATSERTSVATQYF
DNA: TGTGCCACCAGTGAGCGTACTAGCGTTGCTACGCAGTATTTT

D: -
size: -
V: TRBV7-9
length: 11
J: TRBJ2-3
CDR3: CASSRLFTQYF
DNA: TGTGCCAGCAGTCGACTTTTCACGCAGTATTTT

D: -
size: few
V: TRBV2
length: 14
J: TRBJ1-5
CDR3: CASRKQDGNQPQHF
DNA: TGTGCCAGCAGGAAACAGGATGGCAATCAGCCCCAGCATTTT

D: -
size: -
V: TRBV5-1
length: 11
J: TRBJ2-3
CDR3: CASNFTDTQYF
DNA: TGCGCCAGCAACTTCACAGATACGCAGTATTTT

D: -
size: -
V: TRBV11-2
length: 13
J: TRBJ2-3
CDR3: CASSLVGYAGQYF
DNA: TGTGCCAGCAGCTTGGTAGGCTACGCGGGGCAGTATTTT

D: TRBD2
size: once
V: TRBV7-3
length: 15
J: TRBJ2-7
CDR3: CASSLTSGGSYEQYF
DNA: TGTGCCAGCAGCTTGACTAGCGGGGGGTCCTACGAGCAGTACTTC

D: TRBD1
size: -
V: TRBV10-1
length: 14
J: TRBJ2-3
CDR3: CATSTGRGTDTQYF
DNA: TGCGCCACGTCGACAGGGAGAGGCACAGATACGCAGTATTTT

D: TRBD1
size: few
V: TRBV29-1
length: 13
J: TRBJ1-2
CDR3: CSVAGQGFYGYTF
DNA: TGCAGCGTTGCCGGACAGGGTTTCTATGGCTACACCTTC

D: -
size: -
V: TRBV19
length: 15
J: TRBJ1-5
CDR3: CASSLGDGYNQPQHF
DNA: TGTGCCAGCAGCTTGGGGGACGGGTACAATCAGCCCCAGCATTTT

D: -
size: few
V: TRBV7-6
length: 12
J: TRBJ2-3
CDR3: CASSLAADTQYF
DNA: TGTGCCAGCAGCTTAGCGGCAGATACGCAGTATTTT

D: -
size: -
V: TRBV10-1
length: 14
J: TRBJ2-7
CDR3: CASSDLTRAYEQYF
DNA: TGCGCCAGCAGTGATCTGACAAGAGCCTACGAGCAGTACTTC

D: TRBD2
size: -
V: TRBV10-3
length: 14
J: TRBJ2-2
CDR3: CAIRRGGNTGELFF
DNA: TGTGCCATCAGGCGGGGGGGGAACACCGGGGAGCTGTTTTTT

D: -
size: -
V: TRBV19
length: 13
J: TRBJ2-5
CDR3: CASRGLFQETQYF
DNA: TGTGCCAGTAGGGGGCTATTCCAAGAGACCCAGTACTTC

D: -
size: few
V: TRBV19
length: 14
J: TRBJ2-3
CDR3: CASSIQVLADTQYF
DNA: TGTGCCAGTAGTATCCAAGTACTAGCAGATACGCAGTATTTT

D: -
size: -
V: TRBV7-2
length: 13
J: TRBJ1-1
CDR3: CASSPGPNTEAFF
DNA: TGTGCCAGCAGCCCCGGTCCTAACACTGAAGCTTTCTTT

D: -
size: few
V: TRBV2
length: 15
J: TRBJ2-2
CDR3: CASSERGDNTGELFF
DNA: TGTGCCAGCAGTGAGCGAGGGGACAACACCGGGGAGCTGTTTTTT

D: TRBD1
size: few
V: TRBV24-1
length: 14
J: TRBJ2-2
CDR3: CATARDRGTGELFF
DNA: TGTGCCACCGCTAGGGACAGGGGCACCGGGGAGCTGTTTTTT

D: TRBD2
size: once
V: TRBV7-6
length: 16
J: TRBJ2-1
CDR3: CASSLEAGGTDNEQFF
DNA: TGTGCCAGCAGCTTAGAAGCGGGGGGAACGGACAATGAGCAGTTCTTC

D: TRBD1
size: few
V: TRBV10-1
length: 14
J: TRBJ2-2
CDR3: CASSERQGSGELFF
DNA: TGCGCCAGCAGTGAGAGACAGGGGTCCGGGGAGCTGTTTTTT

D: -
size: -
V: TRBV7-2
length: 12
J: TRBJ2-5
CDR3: CASSSLRETQYF
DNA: TGTGCCAGCAGCTCACTGCGGGAGACCCAGTACTTC

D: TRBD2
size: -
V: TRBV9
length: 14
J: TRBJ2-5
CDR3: CASSVATGGETQYF
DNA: TGTGCCAGCAGCGTAGCTACGGGAGGGGAGACCCAGTACTTC

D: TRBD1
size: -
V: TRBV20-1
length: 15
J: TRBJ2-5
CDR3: CSAIVPTGGGETQYF
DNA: TGCAGTGCTATCGTCCCGACAGGGGGCGGAGAGACCCAGTACTTC

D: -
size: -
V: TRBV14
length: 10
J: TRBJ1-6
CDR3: CASSQGPLHF
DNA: TGTGCCAGCAGCCAAGGACCCCTCCACTTT

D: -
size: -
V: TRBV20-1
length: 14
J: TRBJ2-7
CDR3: CSASSPRSAYEQYF
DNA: TGCAGTGCTAGTAGTCCGAGAAGTGCCTACGAGCAGTACTTC

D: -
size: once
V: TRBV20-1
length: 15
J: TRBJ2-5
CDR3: CSARDGDAIGETQYF
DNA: TGCAGTGCTAGAGATGGGGACGCGATTGGGGAGACCCAGTACTTC

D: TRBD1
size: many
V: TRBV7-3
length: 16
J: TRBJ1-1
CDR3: CASSLGQGAMNTEAFF
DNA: TGTGCCAGCAGCCTCGGACAGGGGGCAATGAACACTGAAGCTTTCTTT

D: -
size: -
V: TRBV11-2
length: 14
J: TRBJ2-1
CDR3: CASSLWGRNNEQFF
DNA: TGTGCCAGCAGCTTGTGGGGGAGAAACAATGAGCAGTTCTTC

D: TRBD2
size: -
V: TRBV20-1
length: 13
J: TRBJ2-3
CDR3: CSAFSMAGTIILF
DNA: TGCAGTGCTTTCTCCATGGCCGGGACTATCATCCTTTTT

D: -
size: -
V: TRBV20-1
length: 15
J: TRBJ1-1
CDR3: CSARDAKGLYDEAFF
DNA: TGCAGTGCTAGAGACGCAAAGGGCTTATATGATGAAGCTTTCTTT

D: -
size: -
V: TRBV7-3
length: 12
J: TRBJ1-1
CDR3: CASSQDRVEAFF
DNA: TGTGCCAGCAGCCAAGATAGGGTGGAAGCTTTCTTT

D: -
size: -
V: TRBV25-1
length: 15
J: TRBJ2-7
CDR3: CASSESDSFPYEQYF
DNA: TGTGCCAGCAGTGAATCGGATAGCTTCCCCTACGAGCAGTACTTC

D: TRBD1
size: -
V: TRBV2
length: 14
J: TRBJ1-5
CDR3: CASSGTGLNQPQHF
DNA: TGTGCCAGCAGTGGGACAGGGCTGAATCAGCCCCAGCATTTT

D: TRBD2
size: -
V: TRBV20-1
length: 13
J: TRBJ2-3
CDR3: CSALLAGVDTQYF
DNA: TGCAGTGCGTTACTAGCGGGGGTAGATACGCAGTATTTT

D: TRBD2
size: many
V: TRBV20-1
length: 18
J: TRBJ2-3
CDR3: CSARDPPVSGGATDTQYF
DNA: TGCAGTGCTAGAGATCCCCCCGTTAGCGGGGGGGCCACAGATACGCAGTATTTT

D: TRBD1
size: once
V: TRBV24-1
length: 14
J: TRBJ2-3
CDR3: CATRETGATDTQYF
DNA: TGTGCCACCAGGGAAACAGGGGCCACAGATACGCAGTATTTT